The present T cell receptor beta chain was sequenced within a study of CD8+CD57+ T cells in acquired aplastic anemia. As for the study in general: Sorted CD4+ and CD8+ cells gave an average of approximately 3 ug of DNA.

For sequencing, patients were chosen who had shown expansion of CD8+CD57+ cells by flow cytometry. Genomic DNA was employed as the template in profiling TCR beta VDJ and CDR3. Each CDR3 protein is one row after TCRdb ran MiXCR on the reads. The repertoire holds about 150,000 distinct CDR3 sequences, roughly 54% seen once, with approximately 12% in the top ten. With regard to this clonotype: Its antigen is still unknown.

J gave up 5 bases and V 4 bases, and 6 bases lay outside the gene matches. Germline assignment: CDR1 SGDLS and CDR2 YYNGEE. This CDR3 is 16 amino acids long. Study-wide results and caveats: No significant patient-versus-control difference appeared in CD8+ Simpson's diversity.

The chain joins TRBV9 to TRBJ2-7, with 16 bases identical to TRBD2. The receptor was isolated from a human donor with aplastic anemia. The sequencing sample was made of sorted CD4+, CD8+, or CD8+CD57+ T cells (not recorded which) from PBMCs. The CDR3 region is CASSTGTSGGADEQYF. In DNA, the CDR3 is TGTGCCAGCAGCACAGGGACTAGCGGGGGGGCCGACGAGCAGTACTTC. The full variable domain, rest sourced from reference TRBV9 and TRBJ2-7, is DSGVTQTPKHLITATGQRVTLRCSPRSGDLSVYWYQQSLDQGLQFLIQYYNGEERAKGNILERFSAQQFPDLHSELNLSSLELGDSALYFCASSTGTSGGADEQYFGPGTRLTVT.